The rows below give T cell receptor beta chains drawn from one sample of a study of blood T cell repertoires in COVID-19. Sequencing used immunoSEQ multiplex PCR; TCRdb keeps in-frame clones, though not all of them. The data contain roughly 520,000 clones, over 75% of them singletons. Sequences were obtained from PBMCs or T cells enriched from blood (not recorded which). These receptors were obtained from a woman aged 40 to 50 who had recovered from COVID-19. CDR3s include the opening cysteine and the closing phenylalanine or tryptophan. The D gene is left open where the match is weak. Only some rows state a clone size, as once, few, many or a class for expanded clones.

D: NA
J: TRBJ2-2
size: NA
V: TRBV4-1
DNA: TGCGCCAGCAGCCAAGAACCATCCGGGAACACCGGGGAGCTGTTTTTT
CDR3: CASSQEPSGNTGELFF

D: TRBD1
J: TRBJ1-6
size: NA
V: TRBV15
DNA: TGTGCCACTCACCCGGGACAGCCCTATAATTCACCCCTCCACTTT
CDR3: CATHPGQPYNSPLHF

D: NA
J: TRBJ2-3
size: NA
V: TRBV6-5
DNA: TGTGCCACAGCGAGTGGCGGCCTGAAAGATACGCAGTATTTT
CDR3: CATASGGLKDTQYF

D: TRBD1
J: TRBJ1-2
size: once
V: TRBV19
DNA: TGTGCCAGTAAGACAGGGGGAGATGGCTACACCTTC
CDR3: CASKTGGDGYTF

D: NA
J: TRBJ1-6
size: NA
V: TRBV28
DNA: TGTGCCAGCAGTTTATGGGACAGTGGATCACCCCTCCACTTT
CDR3: CASSLWDSGSPLHF

D: TRBD1
J: TRBJ2-3
size: once
V: TRBV29-1
DNA: TGCAGCGTTGAAGCCCCGGGACAGGAAGGGGTGATACATACGCAGTATTTT
CDR3: CSVEAPGQEGVIHTQYF

D: NA
J: TRBJ1-3
size: few
V: TRBV24-1
DNA: TGTGCCACCAGTGATTTTGGCGGGGGAATATATTTT
CDR3: CATSDFGGGIYF

D: NA
J: TRBJ2-7
size: once
V: TRBV14
DNA: TGTGCCAGCAGCCACCCGAACGGGGGCGAGCAGTACTTC
CDR3: CASSHPNGGEQYF

D: NA
J: TRBJ1-6
size: NA
V: TRBV19
DNA: TGTGCCAGTAGTATACGAGGGGGGGGATCACCCCTCCACTTT
CDR3: CASSIRGGGSPLHF

D: TRBD2
J: TRBJ2-3
size: few
V: TRBV30
DNA: TGTGCCCACAAAGAGTCTAGCGGGAAGAGCACAGATACGCAGTATTTT
CDR3: CAHKESSGKSTDTQYF

D: NA
J: TRBJ1-4
size: NA
V: TRBV30
DNA: TGTGCCTGGAGTGTAGCAGGAACAACTAATGAAAAACTGTTTTTT
CDR3: CAWSVAGTTNEKLFF

D: NA
J: TRBJ1-5
size: NA
V: TRBV4-3
DNA: TGCGCCAGCAGCCTAACAGGGAAGTATCAGCCCCAGCATTTT
CDR3: CASSLTGKYQPQHF

D: NA
J: TRBJ1-1
size: NA
V: TRBV12-3/TRBV12-4
DNA: TGTGCCAGCAGCACCCTAACTGAAGCTTTCTTT
CDR3: CASSTLTEAFF

D: TRBD1
J: TRBJ1-2
size: NA
V: TRBV18
DNA: TGTGCCAGCTCACCGGACAGGGGATATGGCTACACCTTC
CDR3: CASSPDRGYGYTF

D: TRBD2
J: TRBJ2-1
size: NA
V: TRBV18
DNA: TGTGCCAGCTCACCATCTAATAGCGGGAGGCAACAGTTCTTC
CDR3: CASSPSNSGRQQFF

D: NA
J: TRBJ1-1
size: NA
V: TRBV6-2/TRBV6-3
DNA: TGTGCCAGCAGTCAGGAGGGGGGGCTAGCGGCTTTCTTT
CDR3: CASSQEGGLAAFF

D: NA
J: TRBJ1-3
size: NA
V: TRBV7-9
DNA: TGTGCCAGCAGCTCACCGGGACTAGTCTCTGGAAACACCATATATTTT
CDR3: CASSSPGLVSGNTIYF

D: TRBD1
J: TRBJ1-1
size: NA
V: TRBV3-1/TRBV3-2
DNA: TGTGCCAGCAGCCATGACAGGGCTGAAGCTTTCTTT
CDR3: CASSHDRAEAFF

D: TRBD1
J: TRBJ1-1
size: NA
V: TRBV5-6
DNA: TGTGCCAGCAGGCCTCCGGGACAGGGGAGCACTGAAGCTTTCTTT
CDR3: CASRPPGQGSTEAFF

D: TRBD2
J: TRBJ2-7
size: NA
V: TRBV7-2
DNA: TGTGCCAGCAGCTTATCGTGGACTAGCGGGCGGAGCTCCTACGAGCAGTACTTC
CDR3: CASSLSWTSGRSSYEQYF

D: NA
J: TRBJ1-1
size: NA
V: TRBV5-1
DNA: TGCGCCAGCAGCTTGCCGGGGAACACTGAAGCTTTCTTT
CDR3: CASSLPGNTEAFF

D: NA
J: TRBJ2-5
size: NA
V: TRBV3-1/TRBV3-2
DNA: TGTGCCAGCAGGGCCTTTGAGACCCAGTACTTC
CDR3: CASRAFETQYF

D: TRBD2
J: TRBJ2-5
size: few
V: TRBV2
DNA: TGTGCCAGCAGTGAAACCGCGGGAGGCTTTGGAGAGACCCAGTACTTC
CDR3: CASSETAGGFGETQYF

D: TRBD2
J: TRBJ2-1
size: NA
V: TRBV27
DNA: TGTGCCAGCAGTACATTACCGGGACTAGCGGGCTACAATGAGCAGTTCTTC
CDR3: CASSTLPGLAGYNEQFF

D: NA
J: TRBJ1-3
size: NA
V: TRBV7-6
DNA: TGTGCCAGCAGCCCCGCGACAGGTCTGCCTGGAAACACCATATATTTT
CDR3: CASSPATGLPGNTIYF

D: TRBD1
J: TRBJ2-5
size: NA
V: TRBV4-3
DNA: TGCGCCAGCAGCCACGCATATACAGGGGGCGAAGAGACCCAGTACTTC
CDR3: CASSHAYTGGEETQYF

D: TRBD2
J: TRBJ2-3
size: NA
V: TRBV11-3
DNA: TGTGCCAGCAGCTCAGCGATAGCGGGCCCCACAGATACGCAGTATTTT
CDR3: CASSSAIAGPTDTQYF

D: NA
J: TRBJ2-3
size: NA
V: TRBV7-9
DNA: TGTGCCAGCAGCTTGGAAGTCGGGGGTGTTACGCAGTATTTT
CDR3: CASSLEVGGVTQYF

D: TRBD2
J: TRBJ2-5
size: NA
V: TRBV5-6
DNA: TGTGCCAGCAGCCCTGGGGAGCTAGCGGGAACCCAGTACTTC
CDR3: CASSPGELAGTQYF

D: NA
J: TRBJ2-7
size: NA
V: TRBV19
DNA: TGTGCCAGTAGTATAGAGCTCGGGGTTCTCTACGAGCAGTACTTC
CDR3: CASSIELGVLYEQYF

D: TRBD2
J: TRBJ2-7
size: NA
V: TRBV20-1
DNA: TGCAGTGCTAATGAGCGGGGGAGCTCCTACGAGCAGTACTTC
CDR3: CSANERGSSYEQYF

D: NA
J: TRBJ1-5
size: NA
V: TRBV2
DNA: TGTGCCAGCAGAGGGGACATAGTCAATCAGCCCCAGCATTTT
CDR3: CASRGDIVNQPQHF

D: TRBD2
J: TRBJ2-7
size: NA
V: TRBV19
DNA: TGTGCCAGTGCCGGGACTAGCGTCTACGAGCAGTACTTC
CDR3: CASAGTSVYEQYF

D: NA
J: TRBJ1-1
size: NA
V: TRBV11-2
DNA: TGTGCCAGCAGCTTACGAGGGTCAAAAGCTTTCTTT
CDR3: CASSLRGSKAFF

D: NA
J: TRBJ2-5
size: NA
V: TRBV24-1
DNA: TGTGCCACCAGTCTATCAAGCCACGAAGAGACCCAGTACTTC
CDR3: CATSLSSHEETQYF

D: NA
J: TRBJ2-1
size: once
V: TRBV19
DNA: TGTGCCAGTAGTATTGACACTAGCTCCTACAATGAGCAGTTCTTC
CDR3: CASSIDTSSYNEQFF

D: NA
J: TRBJ1-3
size: NA
V: TRBV11-2
DNA: TGTGCCAGCAGCTTCTTTCCGGGTTCCACCGGGAACTCTGGAAACACCATATATTTT
CDR3: CASSFFPGSTGNSGNTIYF

D: NA
J: TRBJ1-2
size: NA
V: TRBV30
DNA: TGTGCCTGGAGTGAGAGGACGGGGATCTATGGCTACACCTTC
CDR3: CAWSERTGIYGYTF

D: TRBD1
J: TRBJ2-3
size: NA
V: TRBV18
DNA: TGTGCCAGCTATACAGGGGTACCGGATACGCAGTATTTT
CDR3: CASYTGVPDTQYF

D: NA
J: TRBJ2-2
size: NA
V: TRBV29-1
DNA: TGCAGCGTTGAGGGCCACACCGGGGAGCTGTTTTTT
CDR3: CSVEGHTGELFF

D: TRBD1
J: TRBJ1-2
size: NA
V: TRBV25-1
DNA: TGTGCCAGCAGTGAAAGGGGGCACGGGACCTATGGCTACACCTTC
CDR3: CASSERGHGTYGYTF

D: NA
J: TRBJ1-1
size: NA
V: TRBV6-5
DNA: TGTGCCAGCATGGAGGGTAACACTGAAGCTTTCTTT
CDR3: CASMEGNTEAFF